These T cell receptor beta chains were read from a single sample in a study of T cell responses to AZD1222 COVID-19 vaccine. Produced via immunoSEQ multiplex PCR; TCRdb's table is partial and in-frame only. The table shows approximately 120,000 clones, with approximately 90% occurring only once. Source: peripheral blood, taken on day 0 of AZD1222 vaccination. These receptors came from an adult in good health. CDR3s include the opening cysteine and the closing phenylalanine or tryptophan. The order of the fields is J gene, V gene, clone size, CDR3 length, D gene, CDR3 protein, CDR3 DNA. D genes are given only for firm matches. Part of the rows lack a size; the others show once, few, many or a class for expanded clones.

j_call: TRBJ2-1; v_call: TRBV20-1; clone_size: -; cdr3_length: 11; d_call: TRBD2; cdr3_aa: CSAQRAGVLFF; cdr3_nt: TGCAGTGCCCAGAGGGCGGGAGTCCTGTTCTTC
j_call: TRBJ2-2; v_call: TRBV4-1; clone_size: -; cdr3_length: 15; d_call: -; cdr3_aa: CASSSQNRANGELFF; cdr3_nt: TGCGCCAGCAGCTCCCAGAACCGGGCAAACGGGGAGCTGTTTTTT
j_call: TRBJ1-1; v_call: TRBV4-3; clone_size: -; cdr3_length: 15; d_call: -; cdr3_aa: CASSQGGKSNTEAFF; cdr3_nt: TGCGCCAGCAGCCAAGGTGGGAAATCGAACACTGAAGCTTTCTTT
j_call: TRBJ2-2; v_call: TRBV4-3; clone_size: -; cdr3_length: 15; d_call: -; cdr3_aa: CASSPGTSGFGELFF; cdr3_nt: TGCGCCAGCAGCCCCGGGACATCGGGATTCGGGGAGCTGTTTTTT
j_call: TRBJ2-7; v_call: TRBV6-5; clone_size: once; cdr3_length: 16; d_call: TRBD2; cdr3_aa: CASSYGAGGSSYEQYF; cdr3_nt: TGTGCCAGCAGTTACGGGGCGGGGGGATCATCCTACGAGCAGTACTTC
j_call: TRBJ1-2; v_call: TRBV28; clone_size: -; cdr3_length: 14; d_call: -; cdr3_aa: CATRRTSSNYGYTF; cdr3_nt: TGTGCCACTAGGCGGACTTCAAGTAACTATGGCTACACCTTC
j_call: TRBJ2-5; v_call: TRBV28; clone_size: once; cdr3_length: 11; d_call: -; cdr3_aa: CASSLSETQYF; cdr3_nt: TGTGCCAGCAGTTTATCAGAGACCCAGTACTTC
j_call: TRBJ2-1; v_call: TRBV5-4; clone_size: -; cdr3_length: 15; d_call: TRBD2; cdr3_aa: CASSRGLAEGNEQFF; cdr3_nt: TGTGCCAGCAGCCGGGGACTAGCGGAGGGGAATGAGCAGTTCTTC
j_call: TRBJ1-5; v_call: TRBV7-9; clone_size: -; cdr3_length: 14; d_call: -; cdr3_aa: CASSFNSDRQPQHF; cdr3_nt: TGTGCCAGCAGCTTCAATAGCGACCGACAGCCCCAGCATTTT
j_call: TRBJ1-2; v_call: TRBV12-3/TRBV12-4; clone_size: -; cdr3_length: 13; d_call: -; cdr3_aa: CASTAGGGYGYTF; cdr3_nt: TGTGCCAGCACCGCGGGAGGGGGCTATGGCTACACCTTC
j_call: TRBJ1-2; v_call: TRBV6-1; clone_size: -; cdr3_length: 12; d_call: -; cdr3_aa: CASSEGVYGYTF; cdr3_nt: TGTGCCAGCAGTGAAGGGGTCTATGGCTACACCTTC
j_call: TRBJ1-5; v_call: TRBV6-4; clone_size: -; cdr3_length: 14; d_call: -; cdr3_aa: CASSDGQGEGPQHF; cdr3_nt: TGTGCCAGCAGTGACGGGCAGGGAGAAGGGCCCCAGCATTTT
j_call: TRBJ2-7; v_call: TRBV4-2; clone_size: -; cdr3_length: 15; d_call: TRBD2; cdr3_aa: CASSPRLAGTYEQYF; cdr3_nt: TGTGCCAGCAGCCCACGACTAGCGGGGACCTACGAGCAGTACTTC
j_call: TRBJ1-1; v_call: TRBV10-3; clone_size: -; cdr3_length: 14; d_call: -; cdr3_aa: CAASEPGANTEAFF; cdr3_nt: TGTGCCGCCTCTGAACCAGGGGCAAACACTGAAGCTTTCTTT
j_call: TRBJ2-7; v_call: TRBV7-8; clone_size: once; cdr3_length: 14; d_call: -; cdr3_aa: CASSTPRTPYEQYF; cdr3_nt: TGTGCCAGCAGCACCCCACGGACACCCTACGAGCAGTACTTC
j_call: TRBJ2-1; v_call: TRBV10-3; clone_size: -; cdr3_length: 13; d_call: -; cdr3_aa: CAITDRGRGEQFF; cdr3_nt: TGTGCCATCACCGACCGGGGGCGCGGTGAGCAGTTCTTC
j_call: TRBJ1-2; v_call: TRBV27; clone_size: -; cdr3_length: 14; d_call: -; cdr3_aa: CASSLFRGALPYTF; cdr3_nt: TGTGCCAGCAGTTTATTTAGGGGGGCCCTCCCCTACACCTTC
j_call: TRBJ1-1; v_call: TRBV28; clone_size: -; cdr3_length: 13; d_call: -; cdr3_aa: CASSVPGNTEAFF; cdr3_nt: TGTGCCAGCAGTGTCCCGGGGAACACTGAAGCTTTCTTT
j_call: TRBJ2-2; v_call: TRBV5-6; clone_size: -; cdr3_length: 15; d_call: -; cdr3_aa: CASSLGPSNTGELFF; cdr3_nt: TGTGCCAGCAGCTTGGGGCCTTCGAACACCGGGGAGCTGTTTTTT
j_call: TRBJ1-1; v_call: TRBV5-1; clone_size: -; cdr3_length: 14; d_call: TRBD1; cdr3_aa: CASSPGTGGTEAFF; cdr3_nt: TGCGCCAGCAGCCCCGGGACAGGGGGGACTGAAGCTTTCTTT
j_call: TRBJ1-5; v_call: TRBV7-9; clone_size: -; cdr3_length: 16; d_call: TRBD1; cdr3_aa: CASSHDGRQGHQPQHF; cdr3_nt: TGTGCCAGCAGCCATGACGGGCGACAGGGCCATCAGCCCCAGCATTTT
j_call: TRBJ2-5; v_call: TRBV5-4; clone_size: -; cdr3_length: 15; d_call: TRBD1; cdr3_aa: CASSLGQVDQETQYF; cdr3_nt: TGTGCCAGCAGCTTAGGACAGGTAGATCAAGAGACCCAGTACTTC
j_call: TRBJ1-3; v_call: TRBV11-2; clone_size: -; cdr3_length: 12; d_call: -; cdr3_aa: CASSSEGNTIYF; cdr3_nt: TGTGCCAGCAGCTCGGAGGGGAACACCATATATTTT
j_call: TRBJ1-2; v_call: TRBV11-3; clone_size: few; cdr3_length: 13; d_call: -; cdr3_aa: CASSLDSLGGYTF; cdr3_nt: TGTGCCAGCAGCTTAGACAGTCTGGGTGGCTACACCTTC
j_call: TRBJ2-1; v_call: TRBV12-3/TRBV12-4; clone_size: -; cdr3_length: 13; d_call: -; cdr3_aa: CASSLGPLGEQFF; cdr3_nt: TGTGCCAGCAGCCTGGGCCCTCTCGGTGAGCAGTTCTTC
j_call: TRBJ2-2; v_call: TRBV7-6; clone_size: -; cdr3_length: 18; d_call: TRBD2; cdr3_aa: CASSLASTSGGNTGELFF; cdr3_nt: TGTGCCAGCAGCTTAGCTTCGACTAGCGGGGGGAACACCGGGGAGCTGTTTTTT